Each of the 14 T cell receptor beta chains below was sequenced from the same sample in a study of radiotherapy plus CTLA-4 blockade in lung cancer. TCRdb keeps only in-frame clones here, not all; method: immunoSEQ multiplex PCR. The sample contains 45,000 or so clones, roughly 73% of which appear only once. The sequenced sample was peripheral blood, obtained from a patient treated with radiotherapy plus ipilimumab. Source of these receptors: a human donor with non-small cell lung cancer who had a complete response to radiotherapy plus ipilimumab.

V usage is TRBV6-5 and J usage is TRBJ1-6, with D possibly TRBD1 on 6 matching bases. The CDR3 extends over 15 amino acids. V shed 5 bases and J shed 7 bases, with 15 bases lying between them. CDR1 and CDR2 from the germline V gene are MNHEY and SVGAGI. The CDR3 here is CASSLRGDLNSPLHF. The DNA for the CDR3 is TGTGCCAGCAGTCTCAGGGGCGATTTAAATTCACCCCTCCACTTT.

The chain uses TRBV7-8 and TRBJ2-7; the match to TRBD1 covers 7 bases. Trimming cost V 6 bases and J 4 bases; bases outside gene matches: 9. The CDR3 contains 14 residues. Germline CDR1 is SGHVS and CDR2 is FQNEAQ. The CDR3: CASRNNRGRYEQYF. The CDR3 region has the DNA TGTGCCAGCAGAAATAACAGGGGAAGATACGAGCAGTACTTC.

Only a few counts were recorded for this clone. The genes are TRBV18 and TRBJ2-5; no firm D call. Germline CDR1 and CDR2: KGHSH and LQKENI. The CDR3 has 13 residues. The ends were cut back, 1 base at V and 3 bases at J, with 6 bases in the middle. In nucleotides, the CDR3 is TGTGCCAGCTCACCACGCCAGGAAGAGACCCAGTACTTC. Translated: CASSPRQEETQYF.

The chain couples TRBV2 to TRBJ2-1; 11 bases are shared with TRBD2. The CDR3 has 15 amino acids. CDR1 SNHLY and CDR2 FYNNEI come from the germline V gene. V lost 6 bases, J lost 5 bases, and 6 bases stayed unmatched. CDR3: CASRGRLAGNNEQFF. In nucleotides, the CDR3 is TGTGCCAGCAGGGGCCGACTAGCGGGAAACAATGAGCAGTTCTTC.

The chain joins TRBV6-5 to TRBJ2-1; 9 positions agree with TRBD1. There are 15 residues in the CDR3. Germline V gives CDR1 MNHEY, CDR2 SVGAGI. The trim removed 6 bases at V and 6 bases at J, leaving 9 bases unmatched. The CDR3 region is CASRLQGASGNEQFF. CDR3 bases: TGTGCCAGCAGACTACAGGGGGCATCGGGCAATGAGCAGTTCTTC.

This clone was detected a few times. V is TRBV7-2 and J is TRBJ1-2; D is ambiguous. CDR3 length equals 16 residues. Trimming cost V 1 base and J 1 base, with 13 bases left between them. Germline assignment: CDR1 SGHTA and CDR2 FQGNSA. CDR3 coding DNA: TGTGCCAGCAGCTTAGATTTCAGGTCCCGTAACTATGGCTACACCTTC. Translation gives CASSLDFRSRNYGYTF.

V and J are TRBV30 and TRBJ1-5; TRBD1 aligns across 11 bases. CDR3 length: 15 residues. V shed 0 bases, J shed 8 bases, and the junction held 6 bases outside the gene matches. Germline values: CDR1 GTSNPN, CDR2 SVGIG (reference sequence). CDR3 nucleotides: TGTGCCTGGAGTGTAGGAAGGACAGGGGGCGAGCCCCAGCATTTT. This encodes CAWSVGRTGGEPQHF.

V gene TRBV28 combines with J gene TRBJ1-2, with 9 bases aligning to TRBD1. CDR1 and CDR2 (germline): MDHEN, SYDVKM. The junction had 14 bases not matched to a gene; V was cut back by 5 bases and J by 7 bases. The CDR3 is made up of 16 amino acids. CDR3 coding DNA: TGTGCCAGCAGTCGCCTAAAAAGACAGGGGGAATCTGGCTACACCTTC. It yields the protein CASSRLKRQGESGYTF.

The gene calls are TRBV7-9 and TRBJ2-7, with 11 nucleotides matching TRBD2. The CDR3 is 13 amino acids. Germline V CDR1 and CDR2: SEHNR, FQNEAQ (reference sequence). This chain's CDR3 is CASGTSGSYEQYF. CDR3 in DNA: TGTGCTTCGGGAACTAGCGGGAGCTACGAGCAGTACTTC.

This chain links TRBV10-1 with TRBJ2-7; a weak D match, TRBD2 (6 bases). Trimming cost V 0 bases and J 2 bases, with 8 bases left between them. CDR1 is WNHNN and CDR2 is SYGVQD in the germline V gene (reference sequence). The CDR3 is 14 residues long. CDR3 loop: CASSESSGTYEQYF. The CDR3 DNA sequence: TGCGCCAGCAGTGAGTCTAGCGGTACCTACGAGCAGTACTTC.

The chain is built from TRBV6-5 and TRBJ2-7; TRBD2 matches at 12 bases. The CDR3 totals 15 residues. Germline V gene data show CDR1 as MNHEY and CDR2 as SVGAGI. V lost 5 bases to trimming and J lost 9 bases; unmatched junction nucleotides: 11. As DNA, the CDR3 is TGTGCCAGCAGTCGGACTAGCGGGGTCCCAGTAGGGCAGTACTTC. This sequence encodes CASSRTSGVPVGQYF.

The chain combines TRBV7-2 with TRBJ1-2; 9 positions agree with TRBD1. The germline V gene encodes CDR1 SGHTA and CDR2 FQGNSA. The trim removed 0 bases at V and 11 bases at J, leaving 7 bases unmatched. The CDR3 totals 14 residues. CDR3 sequence (DNA): TGTGCCAGCAGCTTAGCGCAAGGGACAGGGTTTTACACCTTC. It yields the protein CASSLAQGTGFYTF.

This clone was counted once. The J gene is TRBJ2-7, the V gene TRBV7-2, with a weak D call TRBD2 (6 bases). Germline V CDR1 and CDR2: SGHTA, FQGNSA. V was clipped by 4 bases and J by 6 bases, with 10 bases between them. The CDR3 consists of 12 residues. The CDR3 DNA follows: TGTGCCAGCAGCTGGAGGGACCGCGAGCAGTACTTC. It yields the protein CASSWRDREQYF.

The V call is TRBV19, the J call TRBJ1-2; 7 bases align to TRBD1. Germline V gives CDR1 LNHDA, CDR2 SQIVND (reference sequence). CDR3 length: 13 amino acids. V gave up 9 bases and J gave up 3 bases; unmatched junction bases: 7. CDR3 residues: CASAGGLYYGYTF. In nucleotides, the CDR3 is TGTGCCAGCGCAGGGGGACTTTACTATGGCTACACCTTC.